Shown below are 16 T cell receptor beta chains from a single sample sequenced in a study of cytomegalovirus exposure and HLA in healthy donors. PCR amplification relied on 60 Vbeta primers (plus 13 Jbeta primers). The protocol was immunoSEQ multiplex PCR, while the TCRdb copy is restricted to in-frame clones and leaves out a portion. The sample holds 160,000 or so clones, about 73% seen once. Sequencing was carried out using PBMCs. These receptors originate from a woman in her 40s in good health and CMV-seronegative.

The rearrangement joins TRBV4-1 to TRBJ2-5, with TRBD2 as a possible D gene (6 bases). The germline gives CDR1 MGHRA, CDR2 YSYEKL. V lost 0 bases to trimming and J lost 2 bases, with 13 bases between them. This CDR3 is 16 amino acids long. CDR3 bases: TGCGCCAGCAGCCAAGATCGGAGGGTGGGTCAAGAGACCCAGTACTTC. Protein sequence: CASSQDRRVGQETQYF.

CDR3 coding DNA: TGCGCCAGCAGTGAGAACAGAATCAATCAGCCCCAGCATTTT. This encodes CASSENRINQPQHF. The chain joins TRBV10-2 to TRBJ1-5; D not certain. Between the trimmed V and J ends, which lost 2 bases and 3 bases, there was a span of 8 bases. The CDR3 has 14 residues. Germline CDR1 reads WSHSY; CDR2 reads SAAADI.

The CDR3 here is CASSTWTGRENEQFF. The CDR3, as DNA: TGTGCCAGCAGTACTTGGACAGGGAGAGAGAATGAGCAGTTCTTC. The genes are TRBV6-6 and TRBJ2-1; TRBD1 matches at 8 bases. Trimming cost V 5 bases and J 7 bases; bases outside gene matches: 10. In germline, CDR1 is MNHNY, CDR2 SVGAGI (reference sequence). The CDR3 length is 15 residues.

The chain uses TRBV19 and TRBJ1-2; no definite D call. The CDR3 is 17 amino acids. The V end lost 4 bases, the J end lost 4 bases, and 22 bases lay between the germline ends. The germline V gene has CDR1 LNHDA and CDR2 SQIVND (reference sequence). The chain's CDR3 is CASSTPLGLGVVYGYTF. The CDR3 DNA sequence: TGTGCCAGTAGTACCCCCCTCGGACTTGGGGTAGTCTATGGCTACACCTTC. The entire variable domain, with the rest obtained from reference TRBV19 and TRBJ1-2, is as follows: DGGITQSPKYLFRKEGQNVTLSCEQNLNHDAMYWYRQDPGQGLRLIYYSQIVNDFQKGDIAEGYSVSREKKESFPLTVTSAQKNPTAFYLCASSTPLGLGVVYGYTFGSGTRLTVV.

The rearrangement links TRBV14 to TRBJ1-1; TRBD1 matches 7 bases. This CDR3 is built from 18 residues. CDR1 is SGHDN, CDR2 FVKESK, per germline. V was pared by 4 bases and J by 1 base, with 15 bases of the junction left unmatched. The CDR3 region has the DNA TGTGCCAGCAGCCCCGACCTGCCATTCAGGGGGACGAACACTGAAGCTTTCTTT. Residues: CASSPDLPFRGTNTEAFF.

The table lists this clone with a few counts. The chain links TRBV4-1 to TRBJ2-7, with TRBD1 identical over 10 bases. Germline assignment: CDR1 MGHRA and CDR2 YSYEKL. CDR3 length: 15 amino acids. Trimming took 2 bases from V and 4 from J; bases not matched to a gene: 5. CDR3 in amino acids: CASSQLDRGLYEQYF. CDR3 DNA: TGCGCCAGCAGCCAACTCGACAGGGGGCTTTACGAGCAGTACTTC.

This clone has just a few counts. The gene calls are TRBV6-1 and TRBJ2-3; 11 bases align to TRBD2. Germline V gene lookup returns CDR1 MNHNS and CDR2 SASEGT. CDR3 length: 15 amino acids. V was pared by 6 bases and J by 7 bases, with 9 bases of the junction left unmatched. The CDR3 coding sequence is TGTGCCAGCAGCAGTAGCGGGGGGGCCCGAAATACGCAGTATTTT. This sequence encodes CASSSSGGARNTQYF.

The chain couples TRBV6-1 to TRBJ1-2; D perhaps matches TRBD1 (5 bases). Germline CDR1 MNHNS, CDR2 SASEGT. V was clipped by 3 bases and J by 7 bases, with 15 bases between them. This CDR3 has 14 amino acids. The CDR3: CASSDYTRAGGYTF. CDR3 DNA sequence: TGTGCCAGCAGTGACTACACCAGGGCCGGTGGCTACACCTTC.

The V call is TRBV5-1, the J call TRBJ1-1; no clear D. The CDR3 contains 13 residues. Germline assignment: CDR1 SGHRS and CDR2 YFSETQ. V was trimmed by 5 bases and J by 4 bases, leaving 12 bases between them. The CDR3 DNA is TGCGCCAGCAGGGGAGGGTTGGCCACTGAAGCTTTCTTT. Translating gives CASRGGLATEAFF.

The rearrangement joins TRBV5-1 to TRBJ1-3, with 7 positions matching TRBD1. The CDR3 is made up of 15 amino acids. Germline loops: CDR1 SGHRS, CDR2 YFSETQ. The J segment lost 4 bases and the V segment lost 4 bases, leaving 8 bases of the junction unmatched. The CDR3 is CASSQTQGTGNTIYF. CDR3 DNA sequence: TGCGCCAGCAGCCAGACACAGGGGACCGGAAACACCATATATTTT.

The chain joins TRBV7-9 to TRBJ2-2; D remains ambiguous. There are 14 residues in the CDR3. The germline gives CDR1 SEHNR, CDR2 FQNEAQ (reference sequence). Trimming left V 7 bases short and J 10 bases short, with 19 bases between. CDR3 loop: CASNSLAFEEELFF. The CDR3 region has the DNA TGTGCCAGCAACTCGCTTGCGTTTGAAGAGGAGCTGTTTTTT.

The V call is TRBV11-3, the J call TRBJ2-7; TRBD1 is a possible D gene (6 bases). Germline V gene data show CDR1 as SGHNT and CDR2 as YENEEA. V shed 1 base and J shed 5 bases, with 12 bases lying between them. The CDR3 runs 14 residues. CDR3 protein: CASSLGSQGHEQYF. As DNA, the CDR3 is TGTGCCAGCAGCTTAGGTTCACAGGGCCACGAGCAGTACTTC.

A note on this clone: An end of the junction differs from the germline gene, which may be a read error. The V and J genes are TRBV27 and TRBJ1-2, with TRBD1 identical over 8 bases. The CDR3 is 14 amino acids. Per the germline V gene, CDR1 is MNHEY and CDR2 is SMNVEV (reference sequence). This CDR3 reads CASSIRDRSYGYPF. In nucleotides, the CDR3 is TGTGCCAGCAGTATACGGGACAGGTCCTATGGCTACCCCTTC.

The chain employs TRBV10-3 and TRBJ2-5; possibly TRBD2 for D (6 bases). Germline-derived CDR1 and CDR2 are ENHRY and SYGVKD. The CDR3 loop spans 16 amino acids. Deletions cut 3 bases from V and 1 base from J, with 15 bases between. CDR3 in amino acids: CAISDPRMGGQETQYF. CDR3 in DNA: TGTGCCATCAGTGACCCCCGGATGGGGGGCCAAGAGACCCAGTACTTC.

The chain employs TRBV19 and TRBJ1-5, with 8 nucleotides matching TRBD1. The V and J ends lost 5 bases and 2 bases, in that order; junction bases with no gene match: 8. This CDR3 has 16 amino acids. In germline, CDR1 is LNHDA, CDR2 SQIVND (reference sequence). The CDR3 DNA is TGTGCCAGTAGTTCCCGACAGGGGATGGGCAATCAGCCCCAGCATTTT. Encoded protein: CASSSRQGMGNQPQHF.

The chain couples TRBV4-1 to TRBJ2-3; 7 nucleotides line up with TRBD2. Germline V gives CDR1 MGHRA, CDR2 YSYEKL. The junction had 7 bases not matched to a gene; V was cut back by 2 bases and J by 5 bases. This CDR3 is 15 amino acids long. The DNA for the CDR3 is TGCGCCAGCAGCCAATTGGGGGGGTTGGTAGATACGCAGTATTTT. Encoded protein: CASSQLGGLVDTQYF.